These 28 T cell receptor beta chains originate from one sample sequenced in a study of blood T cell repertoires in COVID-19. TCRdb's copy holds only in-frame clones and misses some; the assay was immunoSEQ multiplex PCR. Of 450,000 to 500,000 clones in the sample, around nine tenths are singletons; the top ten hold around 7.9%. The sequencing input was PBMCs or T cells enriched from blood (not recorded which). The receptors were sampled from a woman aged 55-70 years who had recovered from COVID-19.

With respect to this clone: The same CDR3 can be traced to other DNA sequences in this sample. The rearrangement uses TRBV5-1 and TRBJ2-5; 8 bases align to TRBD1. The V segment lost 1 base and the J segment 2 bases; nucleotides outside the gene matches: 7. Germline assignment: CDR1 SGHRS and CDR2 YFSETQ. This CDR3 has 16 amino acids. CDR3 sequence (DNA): TGCGCCAGCAGCTTGACAGGGGGATCGGGGCAAGAGACCCAGTACTTC. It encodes CASSLTGGSGQETQYF.

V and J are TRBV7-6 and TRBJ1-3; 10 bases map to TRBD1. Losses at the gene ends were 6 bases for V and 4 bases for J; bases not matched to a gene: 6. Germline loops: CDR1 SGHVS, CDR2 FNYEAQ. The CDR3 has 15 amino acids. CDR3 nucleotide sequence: TGTGCCAGCAGAGCCGGGACAGGGGACGGAAACACCATATATTTT. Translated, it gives CASRAGTGDGNTIYF.

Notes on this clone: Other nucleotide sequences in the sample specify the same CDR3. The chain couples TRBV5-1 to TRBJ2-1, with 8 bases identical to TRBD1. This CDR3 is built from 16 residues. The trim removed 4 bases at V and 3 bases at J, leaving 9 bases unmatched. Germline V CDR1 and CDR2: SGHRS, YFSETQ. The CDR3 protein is CASSPQPGQVYNEQFF. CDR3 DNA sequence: TGCGCCAGCAGCCCTCAGCCGGGACAGGTCTACAATGAGCAGTTCTTC.

The CDR3 loop reads CASSFRTSGGVRDTQYF. The CDR3 nucleotides are TGTGCCAGCAGCTTCCGGACTAGCGGGGGCGTGAGGGATACGCAGTATTTT. This chain uses TRBV5-6 with TRBJ2-3, with TRBD2 identical over 13 bases. The trim removed 2 bases at V and 6 bases at J, leaving 9 bases unmatched. Germline CDR1 and CDR2: SGHDT and YYEEEE. The CDR3 covers 17 residues.

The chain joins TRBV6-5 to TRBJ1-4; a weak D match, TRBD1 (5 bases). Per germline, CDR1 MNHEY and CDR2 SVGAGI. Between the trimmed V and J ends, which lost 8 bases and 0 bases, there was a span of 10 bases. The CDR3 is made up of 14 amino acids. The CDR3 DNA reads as TGTGCCAGCGTCGACAGATCAACTAATGAAAAACTGTTTTTT. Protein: CASVDRSTNEKLFF.

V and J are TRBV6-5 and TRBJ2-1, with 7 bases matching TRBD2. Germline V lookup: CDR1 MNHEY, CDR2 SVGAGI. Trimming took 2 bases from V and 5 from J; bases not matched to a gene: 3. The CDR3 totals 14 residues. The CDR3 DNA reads TGTGCCAGCAGTTACCCGGGGACTAACAATGAGCAGTTCTTC. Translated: CASSYPGTNNEQFF.

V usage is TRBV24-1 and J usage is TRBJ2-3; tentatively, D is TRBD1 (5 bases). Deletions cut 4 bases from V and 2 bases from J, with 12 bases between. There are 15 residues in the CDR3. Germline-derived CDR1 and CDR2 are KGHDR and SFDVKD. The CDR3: CATSDRVGPTDTQYF. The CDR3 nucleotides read TGTGCCACCAGTGACCGGGTGGGGCCCACAGATACGCAGTATTTT.

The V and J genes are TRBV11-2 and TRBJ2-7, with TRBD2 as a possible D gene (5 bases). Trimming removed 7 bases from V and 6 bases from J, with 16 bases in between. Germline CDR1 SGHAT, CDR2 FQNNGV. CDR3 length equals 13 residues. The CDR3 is CASTIGVQGEQYF. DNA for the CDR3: TGTGCCAGCACGATCGGGGTCCAAGGCGAGCAGTACTTC.

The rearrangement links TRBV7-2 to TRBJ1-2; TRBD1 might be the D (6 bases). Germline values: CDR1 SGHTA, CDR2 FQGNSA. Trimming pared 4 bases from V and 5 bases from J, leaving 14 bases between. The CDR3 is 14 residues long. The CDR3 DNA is TGTGCCAGCAGCTGGAAGGGACAAGGATATGGCTACACCTTC. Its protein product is CASSWKGQGYGYTF. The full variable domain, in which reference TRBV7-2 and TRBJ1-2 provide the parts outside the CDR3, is GAGVSQSPSNKVTEKGKDVELRCDPISGHTALYWYRQSLGQGLEFLIYFQGNSAPDKSGLPSDRFSAERTGGSVSTLTIQRTQQEDSAVYLCASSWKGQGYGYTFGSGTRLTVV.

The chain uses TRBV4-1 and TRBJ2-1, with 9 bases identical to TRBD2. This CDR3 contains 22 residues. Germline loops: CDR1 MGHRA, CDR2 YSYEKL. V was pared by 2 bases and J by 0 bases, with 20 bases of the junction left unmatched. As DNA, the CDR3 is TGCGCCAGCAGCCAAATCGCCCTAGCCGGGACTAGCCGCCCTAGCTCCTACAATGAGCAGTTCTTC. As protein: CASSQIALAGTSRPSSYNEQFF.

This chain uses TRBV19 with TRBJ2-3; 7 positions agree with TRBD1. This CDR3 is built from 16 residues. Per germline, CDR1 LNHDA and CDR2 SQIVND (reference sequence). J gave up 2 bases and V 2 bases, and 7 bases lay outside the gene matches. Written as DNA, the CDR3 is TGTGCCAGTAGTATAAGGGGGCGGCTTATCACAGATACGCAGTATTTT. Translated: CASSIRGRLITDTQYF.

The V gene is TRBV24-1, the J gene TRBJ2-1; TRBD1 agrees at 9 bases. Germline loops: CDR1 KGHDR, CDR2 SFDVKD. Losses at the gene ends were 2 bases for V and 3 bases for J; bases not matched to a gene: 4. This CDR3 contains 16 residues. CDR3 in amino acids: CATSDSGTGSYNEQFF. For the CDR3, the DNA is TGTGCCACCAGTGATTCCGGGACAGGGAGCTACAATGAGCAGTTCTTC.

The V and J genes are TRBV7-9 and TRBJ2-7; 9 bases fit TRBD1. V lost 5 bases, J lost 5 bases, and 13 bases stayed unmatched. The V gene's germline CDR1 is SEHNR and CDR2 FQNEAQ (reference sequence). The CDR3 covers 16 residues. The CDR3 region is CASSHTTWGDRDEQYF. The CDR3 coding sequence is TGTGCCAGCAGCCATACCACGTGGGGGGACAGGGACGAGCAGTACTTC.

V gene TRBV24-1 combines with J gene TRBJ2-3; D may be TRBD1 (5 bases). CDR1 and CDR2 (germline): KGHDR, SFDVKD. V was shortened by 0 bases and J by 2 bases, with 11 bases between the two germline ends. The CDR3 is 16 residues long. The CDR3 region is CATSDLGQGNTDTQYF. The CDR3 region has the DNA TGTGCCACCAGTGATTTGGGACAAGGGAACACAGATACGCAGTATTTT.

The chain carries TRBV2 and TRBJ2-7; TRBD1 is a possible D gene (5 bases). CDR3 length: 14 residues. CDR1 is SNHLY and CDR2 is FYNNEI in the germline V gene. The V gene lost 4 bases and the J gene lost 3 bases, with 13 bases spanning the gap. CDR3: CASSVGGQGYEQYF. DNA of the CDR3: TGTGCCAGCAGTGTTGGTGGGCAGGGCTACGAGCAGTACTTC.

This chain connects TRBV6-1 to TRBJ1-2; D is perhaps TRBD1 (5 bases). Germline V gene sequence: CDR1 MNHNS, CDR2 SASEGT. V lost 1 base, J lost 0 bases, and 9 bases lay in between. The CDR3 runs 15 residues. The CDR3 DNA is TGTGCCAGCAGTGAAGTCGGGGGAACTAACTATGGCTACACCTTC. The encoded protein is CASSEVGGTNYGYTF.

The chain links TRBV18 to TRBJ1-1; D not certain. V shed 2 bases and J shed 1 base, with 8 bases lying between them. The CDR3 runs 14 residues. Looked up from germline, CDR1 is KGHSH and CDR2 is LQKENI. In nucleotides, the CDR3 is TGTGCCAGCTCACCAAGCCCTGGGAACACTGAAGCTTTCTTT. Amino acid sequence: CASSPSPGNTEAFF.

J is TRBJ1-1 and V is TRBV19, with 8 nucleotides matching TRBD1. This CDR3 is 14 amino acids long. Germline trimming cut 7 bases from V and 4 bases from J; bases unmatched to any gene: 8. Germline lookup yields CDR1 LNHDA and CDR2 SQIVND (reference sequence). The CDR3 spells CASIRTGLGTEAFF. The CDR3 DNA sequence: TGTGCCAGTATCCGGACAGGGTTGGGCACTGAAGCTTTCTTT. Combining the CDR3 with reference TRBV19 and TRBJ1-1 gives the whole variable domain DGGITQSPKYLFRKEGQNVTLSCEQNLNHDAMYWYRQDPGQGLRLIYYSQIVNDFQKGDIAEGYSVSREKKESFPLTVTSAQKNPTAFYLCASIRTGLGTEAFFGQGTRLTVV.

CDR3 loop: CASGKTGKVEKLFF. CDR3 nucleotides: TGTGCCAGCGGGAAAACAGGGAAGGTGGAAAAACTGTTTTTT. The chain is built from TRBV6-5 and TRBJ1-4, with D possibly TRBD1 on 6 matching bases. Looked up from germline, CDR1 is MNHEY and CDR2 is SVGAGI. Deletions cut 8 bases from V and 8 bases from J, with 18 bases between. This CDR3 comprises 14 residues.

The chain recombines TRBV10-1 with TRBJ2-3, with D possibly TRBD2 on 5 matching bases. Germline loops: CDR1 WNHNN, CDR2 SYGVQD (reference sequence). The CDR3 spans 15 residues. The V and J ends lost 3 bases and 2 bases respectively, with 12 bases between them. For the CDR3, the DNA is TGCGCCAGCAGTGATCCGGGGTCCCACACAGATACGCAGTATTTT. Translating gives CASSDPGSHTDTQYF.

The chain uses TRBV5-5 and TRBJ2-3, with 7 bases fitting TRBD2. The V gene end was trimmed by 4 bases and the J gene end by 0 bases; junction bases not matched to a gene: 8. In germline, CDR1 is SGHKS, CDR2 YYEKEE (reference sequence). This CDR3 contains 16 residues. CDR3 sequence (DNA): TGTGCCAGCAGCATAATACGGGGGGTAAGCACAGATACGCAGTATTTT. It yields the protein CASSIIRGVSTDTQYF.

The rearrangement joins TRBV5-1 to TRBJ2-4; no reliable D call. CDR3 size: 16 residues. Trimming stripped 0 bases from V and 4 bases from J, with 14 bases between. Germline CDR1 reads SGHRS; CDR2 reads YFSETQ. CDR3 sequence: CASSLAYLPGKNIQYF. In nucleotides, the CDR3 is TGCGCCAGCAGCTTGGCCTACCTGCCAGGTAAAAACATTCAGTACTTC.

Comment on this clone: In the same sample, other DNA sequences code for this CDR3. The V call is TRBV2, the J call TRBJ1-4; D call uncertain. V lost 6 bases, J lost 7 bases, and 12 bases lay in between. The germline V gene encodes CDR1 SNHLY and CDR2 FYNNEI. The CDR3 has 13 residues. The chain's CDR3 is CASSVGRGEKLFF. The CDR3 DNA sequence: TGTGCCAGCAGCGTTGGACGGGGTGAAAAACTGTTTTTT.

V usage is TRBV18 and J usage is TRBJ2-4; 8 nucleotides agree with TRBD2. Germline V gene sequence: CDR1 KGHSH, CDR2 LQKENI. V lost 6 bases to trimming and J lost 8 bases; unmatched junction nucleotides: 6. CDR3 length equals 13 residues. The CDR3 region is CASSRGGPDIQYF. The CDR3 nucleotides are TGTGCCAGCTCCCGGGGGGGGCCAGACATTCAGTACTTC. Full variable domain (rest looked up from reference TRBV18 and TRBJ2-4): NAGVMQNPRHLVRRRGQEARLRCSPMKGHSHVYWYRQLPEEGLKFMVYLQKENIIDESGMPKERFSAEFPKEGPSILRIQQVVRGDSAAYFCASSRGGPDIQYFGAGTRLSVL.

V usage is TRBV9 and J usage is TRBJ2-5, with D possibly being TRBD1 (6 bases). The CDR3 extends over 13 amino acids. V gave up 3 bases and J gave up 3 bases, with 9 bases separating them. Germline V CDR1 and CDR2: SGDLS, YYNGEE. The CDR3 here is CASSAHREETQYF. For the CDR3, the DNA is TGTGCCAGCAGCGCCCACAGGGAAGAGACCCAGTACTTC.

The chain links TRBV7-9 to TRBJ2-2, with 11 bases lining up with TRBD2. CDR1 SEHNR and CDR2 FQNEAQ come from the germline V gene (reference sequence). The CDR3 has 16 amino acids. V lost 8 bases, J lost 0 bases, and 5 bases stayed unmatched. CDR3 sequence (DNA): TGTGCCAGCGACTTGGGACTAGCGGCGAACACCGGGGAGCTGTTTTTT. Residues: CASDLGLAANTGELFF.

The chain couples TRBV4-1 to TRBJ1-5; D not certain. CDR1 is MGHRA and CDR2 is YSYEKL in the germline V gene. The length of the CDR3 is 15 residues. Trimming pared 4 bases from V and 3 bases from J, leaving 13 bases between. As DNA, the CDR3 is TGCGCCAGCAGCCCGGTCCCCGGGTTCAATCAGCCCCAGCATTTT. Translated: CASSPVPGFNQPQHF.

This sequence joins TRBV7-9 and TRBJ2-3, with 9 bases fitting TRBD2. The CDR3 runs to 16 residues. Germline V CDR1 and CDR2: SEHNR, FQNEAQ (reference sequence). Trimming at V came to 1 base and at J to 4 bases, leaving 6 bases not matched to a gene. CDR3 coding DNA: TGTGCCAGCAGCTTAGGTGGCGGGGGGGCGTCAGATACGCAGTATTTT. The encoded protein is CASSLGGGGASDTQYF.